This T cell receptor (beta chain) appears in the sequencing data of a study of cytomegalovirus exposure and HLA in healthy donors. Study-level results: As a later analysis showed, a missense DCLRE1C variant was linked to trimming of TCR beta V- and J-genes. Reportedly, TCR beta sequences accurately predicted HLA-A and HLA-B alleles in most subjects.

This clone occurred once. What it binds is not known. Healthy individuals who donated bone marrow served as the donors. This CDR3 is 14 amino acids long. V gave up 5 bases and J gave up 2 bases; unmatched junction bases: 6. Germline V gene lookup returns CDR1 WSHSY and CDR2 SAAADI. 60 Vbeta and 13 Jbeta primers were used in PCR. Method: immunoSEQ multiplex PCR; TCRdb's copy keeps in-frame clones and lacks some. The profile shows about 88,000 clones, about 90% of them singletons. Sequenced material: PBMCs. The V and J genes are TRBV10-2 and TRBJ2-7, with 7 bases lining up with TRBD1. This TCR was recovered from a man between 18 and 35 years old in good health and CMV-seronegative. The CDR3 reads CASSRQGGPYEQYF. For the CDR3, the DNA is TGCGCCAGCAGTAGACAGGGTGGTCCCTACGAGCAGTACTTC.